The subject of this entry is one T cell receptor beta chain. Antigen: not known. A read error may produce the germline difference seen at one junction end. Sequencing involved patients with CD8+CD57+ cell expansion previously shown by flow cytometry. Each patient had severe acquired aplastic anemia. Blood samples were obtained from patients who had received no prior therapy. This entry comes from a study of CD8+CD57+ T cells in acquired aplastic anemia. Study as a whole: CD4+ and CD8+ cells, once sorted, gave DNA averaging about 3 ug. Study findings and constraints: Patients shared approximately 30 CD8+ CDR3 sequences with controls.

For CDR3 and TCR beta VDJ profiling, genomic DNA was the template used. From the reads, TCRdb called clonotypes with MiXCR, one entry per CDR3 protein. The sample shows approximately 300,000 distinct CDR3 sequences, 45% to 65% of them seen only once. The material sequenced was sorted CD4+, CD8+, or CD8+CD57+ T cells (not recorded which) from PBMCs. This sequence originates from a human donor with aplastic anemia.

Here the CDR3 DNA reads TGTGCCAGTAGCGTAGATCTAGGGAGGGCCTACGAGCAGTACTTC. It translates to CASSVDLGRAYEQYF. The chain is built from TRBV9 and TRBJ2-7; the match to TRBD2 covers 7 bases. Germline values: CDR1 SGDLS, CDR2 YYNGEE. This CDR3 has 15 amino acids.